Reported below is one TCR beta chain. The PCR used 60 Vbeta and 13 Jbeta primers. Clones were read by immunoSEQ multiplex PCR, and TCRdb kept only the in-frame ones, dropping some. This table has over 150,000 clones, 60% to 85% appearing once. V was trimmed by 5 bases and J by 2 bases, leaving 13 bases between them. The germline CDR1 and CDR2 sequences are SGHRS and YFSETQ. The CDR3 is 14 residues long. The data originate from a study of cytomegalovirus exposure and HLA in healthy donors. Material for sequencing was PBMCs. This sequence was found in a woman between 40 and 50 years old in good health and CMV-seronegative. The chain combines TRBV5-1 with TRBJ1-2; D gene uncertain. The CDR3 protein is CASRNLRENYGYTF. The DNA for the CDR3 is TGCGCCAGCAGAAATCTGCGGGAGAACTATGGCTACACCTTC.